The rows below give T cell receptor beta chains drawn from one sample of a study of shared clonotypes between healthy human individuals. The assay was immunoSEQ multiplex PCR, and TCRdb's table has in-frame clones only and misses some. The sample carries over 1.5 million clones, approximately 98% recorded once. Sequenced input: naive CD4+ T cells sorted from blood. The receptors stem from a man aged 25-40 years in good health. Both conserved end residues are part of each CDR3. The D gene is left open where the match is weak. Size is omitted from some rows. Given values are once, few, many or a class for expanded clones.

clone_size,v_call,j_call,d_call,cdr3_nt,cdr3_aa
.,TRBV30,TRBJ2-5,.,TGTGCCTGGAGGGATCCAGGGTTAGAGACCCAGTACTTC,CAWRDPGLETQYF
.,TRBV18,TRBJ1-1,.,TGTGCCAGCTCACCACCGGGACTCATGAACACTGAAGCTTTCTTT,CASSPPGLMNTEAFF
.,TRBV9,TRBJ1-2,TRBD1,TGTGCCAGCAGCGTAGACCACAGGGGGAACTATGGCTACACCTTC,CASSVDHRGNYGYTF
.,TRBV13,TRBJ2-1,.,TGTGCCAGCGCAAGGGGGGATGAGCAGTTCTTC,CASARGDEQFF
.,TRBV18,TRBJ2-7,TRBD1,TGTGCCAGCTCACTCGGGACAGGGGGCGAGCAGTACTTC,CASSLGTGGEQYF
.,TRBV9,TRBJ2-1,.,TGTGCCAGCAGCGGAGGACAGTACAATGAGCAGTTCTTC,CASSGGQYNEQFF
.,TRBV29-1,TRBJ2-7,.,TGCAGCGTTGAAGATTTCCGCGAGCAGTACTTC,CSVEDFREQYF
.,TRBV9,TRBJ2-2,.,TGTGCCAGCAGCGTGGGGTCCTGGGTAGGAACCGGGGAGCTGTTTTTT,CASSVGSWVGTGELFF
.,TRBV5-6,TRBJ1-3,.,TGTGCCAGCAGCCGCACCTCTGGAAACACCATATATTTT,CASSRTSGNTIYF
.,TRBV10-1,TRBJ2-1,TRBD2,TGCGCCAGCAGTGGGAAACTGGCGGGAGAATCCTACAATGAGCAGTTCTTC,CASSGKLAGESYNEQFF
.,TRBV9,TRBJ2-5,.,TGTGCCAGCAGAAGGGGGGGTCTGGAGACCCAGTACTTC,CASRRGGLETQYF
.,TRBV5-1,TRBJ2-5,TRBD2,TGCGCCAGCAGCTCGGGACTAGCGGGAGCGGTCCAGTACTTC,CASSSGLAGAVQYF
once,TRBV10-3,TRBJ2-3,.,TGTGCCATCAGTCAGGAGGATACGCAGTATTTT,CAISQEDTQYF
.,TRBV28,TRBJ1-1,.,TGTGCCAGCAGTTTATATAGAGGGGGAGCTTTCTTT,CASSLYRGGAFF
.,TRBV6-5,TRBJ2-7,TRBD1,TGTGCCAGCAGATCAACAGGGGTAACATACGAGCAGTACTTC,CASRSTGVTYEQYF
.,TRBV10-3,TRBJ2-1,TRBD2,TGTGCCATCAGTGCAGGCGGGGGGGCCTACAATGAGCAGTTCTTC,CAISAGGGAYNEQFF
few,TRBV2,TRBJ1-2,.,TGTGCCAGCAGGGGGCGGACAGATTCCTATGGCTACACCTTC,CASRGRTDSYGYTF